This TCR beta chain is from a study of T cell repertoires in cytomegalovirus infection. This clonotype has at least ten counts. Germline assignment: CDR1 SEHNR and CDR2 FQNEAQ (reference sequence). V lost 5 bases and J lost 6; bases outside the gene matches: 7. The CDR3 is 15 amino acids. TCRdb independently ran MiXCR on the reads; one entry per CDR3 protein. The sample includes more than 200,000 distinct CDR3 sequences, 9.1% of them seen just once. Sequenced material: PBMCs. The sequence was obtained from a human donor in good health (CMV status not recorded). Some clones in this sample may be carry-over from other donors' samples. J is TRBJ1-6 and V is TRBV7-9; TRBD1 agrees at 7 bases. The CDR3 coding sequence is TGTGCCAGCAGCAGAGTGACAGGGACTAATTCACCCCTCCACTTT. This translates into CASSRVTGTNSPLHF.